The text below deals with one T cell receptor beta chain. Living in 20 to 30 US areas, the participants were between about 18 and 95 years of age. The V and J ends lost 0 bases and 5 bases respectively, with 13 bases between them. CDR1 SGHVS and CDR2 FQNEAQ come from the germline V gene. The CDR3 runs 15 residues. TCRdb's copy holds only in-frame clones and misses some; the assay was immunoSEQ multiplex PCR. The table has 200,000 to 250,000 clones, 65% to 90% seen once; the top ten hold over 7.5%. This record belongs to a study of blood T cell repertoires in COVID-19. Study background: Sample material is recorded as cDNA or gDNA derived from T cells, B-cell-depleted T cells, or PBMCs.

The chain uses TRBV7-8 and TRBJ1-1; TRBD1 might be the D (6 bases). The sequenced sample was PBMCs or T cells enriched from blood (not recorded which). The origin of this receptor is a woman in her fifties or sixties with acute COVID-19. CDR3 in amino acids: CASSLAPGARTEAFF. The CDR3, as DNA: TGTGCCAGCAGCTTAGCTCCAGGGGCGAGAACTGAAGCTTTCTTT. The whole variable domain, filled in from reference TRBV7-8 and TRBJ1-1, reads GAGVSQSPRYKVAKRGQDVALRCDPISGHVSLFWYQQALGQGPEFLTYFQNEAQLDKSGLPSDRFFAERPEGSVSTLKIQRTQQEDSAVYLCASSLAPGARTEAFFGQGTRLTVV.